These 25 T cell receptor beta chains originate from one sample sequenced in a study of OX40 agonist ivuxolimab in advanced cancers. The protocol was immunoSEQ multiplex PCR, while the TCRdb copy is restricted to in-frame clones and leaves out a portion. The table has some 70,000 clones, about 86% seen once; the top ten hold 0.65% to 0.9%. Sequences were derived from CD4+ or CD8+ T cells sorted from blood, sampled in a trial of the OX40 agonist ivuxolimab. The receptors shown here come from an adult with an advanced solid tumor such as melanoma, head and neck, liver or kidney cancer.

This clone was observed once. V gene TRBV6-5 combines with J gene TRBJ2-2; D possibly corresponds to TRBD2 (5 bases). This CDR3 is 16 amino acids long. The V gene lost 0 bases and the J gene lost 1 base, with 9 bases spanning the gap. From germline, CDR1 is MNHEY and CDR2 SVGAGI. CDR3 coding DNA: TGTGCCAGCAGTTACTCCCCGGGGTTGAACACCGGGGAGCTGTTTTTT. Encoded protein: CASSYSPGLNTGELFF.

On this clone itself: Other DNA sequences in the same sample also yield this CDR3. The chain has TRBV7-8 and TRBJ2-7; 11 bases agree with TRBD1. V lost 5 bases, J lost 7 bases, and 7 bases stayed unmatched. The CDR3 is made up of 14 amino acids. CDR1 and CDR2 (germline): SGHVS, FQNEAQ. The chain's CDR3 is CASSDRDRGGEQYF. The CDR3 nucleotides read TGTGCCAGCAGCGACCGGGACAGGGGGGGGGAGCAGTACTTC.

The chain employs TRBV5-8 and TRBJ2-1; possible D gene TRBD2, 6 bases. Germline V gene sequence: CDR1 SGHTS, CDR2 YDEGEE. This CDR3 has 15 residues. V was clipped by 0 bases and J by 6 bases, with 13 bases between them. CDR3 nucleotide sequence: TGTGCCAGCAGCTTGGGAACGGGAGTTTCCAATGAGCAGTTCTTC. Translation gives CASSLGTGVSNEQFF.

The chain combines TRBV27 with TRBJ1-2, with D possibly matching TRBD1 (6 bases). The V and J ends lost 5 bases and 4 bases respectively, with 11 bases between them. The CDR3 has 13 amino acids. Germline CDR1 and CDR2: MNHEY and SMNVEV (reference sequence). This chain's CDR3 is CASSQDSFYGYTF. Written as DNA, the CDR3 is TGTGCCAGCAGTCAGGACAGCTTCTATGGCTACACCTTC.

This chain links TRBV10-3 with TRBJ2-3, with a tentative D call TRBD2 (6 bases). V gave up 3 bases and J gave up 0 bases, with 13 bases separating them. The CDR3 runs to 16 residues. Per germline, CDR1 ENHRY and CDR2 SYGVKD. In DNA form, the CDR3 reads TGTGCCATCAGTGATGTCGGAGGGCGAAGCACAGATACGCAGTATTTT. Translated, it gives CAISDVGGRSTDTQYF.

The rearrangement uses TRBV5-1 and TRBJ1-2, with TRBD1 matching 10 bases. The V gene's germline CDR1 is SGHRS and CDR2 YFSETQ. Germline trimming cut 3 bases from V and 2 bases from J; bases unmatched to any gene: 1. This CDR3 is 14 amino acids long. Here the CDR3 reads CASSWGQGNYGYTF. The CDR3 nucleotides read TGCGCCAGCAGCTGGGGACAGGGGAACTATGGCTACACCTTC.

The chain is built from TRBV28 and TRBJ2-1, with 11 bases aligning to TRBD2. Germline V lookup: CDR1 MDHEN, CDR2 SYDVKM. The J segment lost 9 bases and the V segment lost 5 bases, leaving 12 bases of the junction unmatched. The CDR3 contains 16 residues. CDR3 sequence: CASSLHSGRARGEQFF. The CDR3 bases are TGTGCCAGCAGTCTTCATAGCGGGAGGGCCAGAGGTGAGCAGTTCTTC.

The genes are TRBV4-1 and TRBJ1-4; D is uncertain. The CDR3 sequence is 16 residues long. Trimming removed 4 bases at V and 2 bases at J, with 14 bases between. The germline CDR1 and CDR2 sequences are MGHRA and YSYEKL. Here the CDR3 DNA reads TGCGCCAGCAGCCCACCCAGACGGGCCACTAATGAAAAACTGTTTTTT. Residues: CASSPPRRATNEKLFF.

The CDR3 spells CASSLRQGAPYEQYF. CDR3 in DNA: TGCGCCAGCAGCCTACGACAGGGGGCCCCCTACGAGCAGTACTTC. V usage is TRBV4-3 and J usage is TRBJ2-7; the match to TRBD1 covers 10 bases. The ends lost 4 bases at V and 2 bases at J; junction bases unmatched: 5. Germline-derived CDR1 and CDR2 are LGHNA and YSLEER. The CDR3 runs 15 residues.

Concerning this clone itself: The same CDR3 also results from other DNA sequences found in this sample. This chain uses TRBV25-1 with TRBJ2-1; a weak D match, TRBD2 (5 bases). Germline V lookup: CDR1 MGHDK, CDR2 SYGVNS. The CDR3 sequence is 14 residues long. V was cut by 9 bases and J by 1 base, with 13 bases left in between. CDR3 coding DNA: TGTGCCAGTGGTGGGAGCGGTTCCTACAATGAGCAGTTCTTC. Protein: CASGGSGSYNEQFF.

The table lists this clone with a few counts. J is TRBJ2-5 and V is TRBV5-4; the D gene is possibly TRBD1 (5 bases). V was trimmed by 2 bases and J by 3 bases, leaving 8 bases between them. The CDR3 totals 13 residues. CDR1 and CDR2 (germline): SGHNT, YYREEE (reference sequence). The CDR3 loop reads CASSFMTEETQYF. The CDR3 region has the DNA TGTGCCAGCAGCTTTATGACAGAAGAGACCCAGTACTTC.

The rearrangement uses TRBV7-2 and TRBJ2-7; possibly TRBD2 for D (6 bases). CDR3 length: 13 amino acids. Germline CDR1 SGHTA, CDR2 FQGNSA. Trimming took off 4 bases at V and 3 bases at J, with 10 bases between the two ends. The CDR3 reads CASSSRRGYEQYF. The CDR3 DNA reads TGTGCCAGCAGCTCAAGGAGGGGCTACGAGCAGTACTTC.

The chain couples TRBV7-9 to TRBJ2-7; 11 bases map to TRBD2. Germline CDR1 and CDR2: SEHNR and FQNEAQ (reference sequence). The CDR3 sequence is 15 residues long. V was pared by 5 bases and J by 7 bases, with 10 bases of the junction left unmatched. CDR3 region: CASSPVELAGGEQYF. The CDR3 region has the DNA TGTGCCAGCAGCCCCGTAGAGCTAGCGGGGGGTGAGCAGTACTTC.

This chain uses TRBV19 with TRBJ2-1; 9 positions match TRBD2. Germline CDR1 LNHDA, CDR2 SQIVND (reference sequence). Trimming cost V 10 bases and J 7 bases; bases outside gene matches: 23. The CDR3 loop spans 18 amino acids. CDR3 region: CATQAGVNRLAVPNEQFF. For the CDR3, the DNA is TGTGCCACCCAGGCTGGGGTGAACCGACTAGCGGTACCGAATGAGCAGTTCTTC.

The gene calls are TRBV30 and TRBJ1-6, with D unclear. Looked up from germline, CDR1 is GTSNPN and CDR2 is SVGIG (reference sequence). V dropped 2 bases and J dropped 4 bases, with 0 bases sitting between them. The CDR3 contains 11 residues. CDR3 loop: CAWSYNSPLHF. The CDR3, as DNA: TGTGCCTGGAGTTATAATTCACCCCTCCACTTT.

V is TRBV11-2 and J is TRBJ2-5; TRBD2 agrees at 9 bases. The germline gives CDR1 SGHAT, CDR2 FQNNGV. V was pared by 1 base and J by 9 bases, with 12 bases of the junction left unmatched. CDR3 length: 16 residues. The CDR3 loop reads CASSLGRAGGRQAQYF. The DNA of the CDR3 is TGTGCCAGCAGCTTAGGTCGAGCGGGGGGCCGGCAAGCCCAGTACTTC.

This chain joins TRBV11-2 and TRBJ2-2, with D perhaps being TRBD1 or TRBD2 (5 bases each). Germline V gives CDR1 SGHAT, CDR2 FQNNGV. The CDR3 consists of 15 residues. V was trimmed by 4 bases and J by 5 bases, leaving 14 bases between them. Written as DNA, the CDR3 is TGTGCCAGCAGCTCGGGGACCGCGCTAACCGGGGAGCTGTTTTTT. Protein sequence: CASSSGTALTGELFF.

CDR3 nucleotides: TGTGCCAGCAGCTTACGGGATTCACAGCCCCAGCATTTT. This codes for CASSLRDSQPQHF. The genes are TRBV27 and TRBJ1-5, with no clear D. Trimming removed 6 bases from V and 7 bases from J, with 13 bases in between. The CDR3 runs 13 residues. Germline V gives CDR1 MNHEY, CDR2 SMNVEV (reference sequence).

This chain connects TRBV7-2 to TRBJ1-5; 7 bases match TRBD1. In germline, CDR1 is SGHTA, CDR2 FQGNSA. The CDR3 runs to 15 residues. The trim removed 5 bases at V and 2 bases at J, leaving 6 bases unmatched. The CDR3 coding sequence is TGTGCCAGCAGCCCCGTCGGACAGGGCAATCAGCCCCAGCATTTT. Translated: CASSPVGQGNQPQHF.

This clone was detected a few times. The CDR3 region has the DNA TGCGCCAGCAGCCGCTCACCGGGACCCCCCACAGGGAACACTGAAGCTTTCTTT. It translates to CASSRSPGPPTGNTEAFF. The chain recombines TRBV4-3 with TRBJ1-1, with a weak D call TRBD1 (5 bases). The CDR3 is 18 amino acids. V gave up 4 bases and J gave up 1 base, with 22 bases separating them. The germline gives CDR1 LGHNA, CDR2 YSLEER.

This chain links TRBV18 with TRBJ2-1; 12 bases are shared with TRBD2. This CDR3 is built from 16 residues. V gave up 6 bases and J gave up 4 bases; unmatched junction bases: 7. Looked up from germline, CDR1 is KGHSH and CDR2 is LQKENI. The CDR3 sequence: CASSYLGLAGYNEQFF. The CDR3 DNA is TGTGCCAGCTCGTATTTGGGACTAGCGGGTTACAATGAGCAGTTCTTC.

This sequence joins TRBV5-1 and TRBJ2-7; possibly TRBD1 for D (5 bases). Trimming left V 0 bases short and J 3 bases short, with 13 bases between. From germline, CDR1 is SGHRS and CDR2 YFSETQ. This CDR3 has 15 amino acids. CDR3 residues: CASSLAQGTGYEQYF. CDR3 coding DNA: TGCGCCAGCAGCTTGGCTCAGGGAACGGGCTACGAGCAGTACTTC.

J is TRBJ2-4 and V is TRBV14, with D hard to call. The CDR3 runs 14 residues. Germline CDR1 SGHDN, CDR2 FVKESK. The V and J ends lost 4 bases and 0 bases respectively, with 7 bases between them. The chain's CDR3 is CASSPTLAKNIQYF. The DNA of the CDR3 is TGTGCCAGCAGCCCAACACTAGCCAAAAACATTCAGTACTTC. Looking up the rest from reference TRBV14 and TRBJ2-4 gives the full variable domain: EAGVTQFPSHSVIEKGQTVTLRCDPISGHDNLYWYRRVMGKEIKFLLHFVKESKQDESGMPNNRFLAERTGGTYSTLKVQPAELEDSGVYFCASSPTLAKNIQYFGAGTRLSVL.

This chain joins TRBV7-9 and TRBJ1-2; no clear D. CDR1 is SEHNR and CDR2 is FQNEAQ in the germline V gene (reference sequence). The CDR3 is 12 residues long. V lost 5 bases and J 10 bases, leaving 14 bases between the germline ends. The CDR3 sequence: CASSPRLDDYTF. The CDR3 DNA is TGTGCCAGCAGCCCACGCTTGGATGACTACACCTTC.

The rearrangement links TRBV7-2 to TRBJ2-2, with D possibly matching TRBD1 (6 bases). Germline V lookup: CDR1 SGHTA, CDR2 FQGNSA. The CDR3 runs 16 residues. Deletions cut 5 bases from V and 0 bases from J, with 13 bases between. In DNA form, the CDR3 reads TGTGCCAGCAGCCCACAGGGACCCGCGAACACCGGGGAGCTGTTTTTT. This gives the protein CASSPQGPANTGELFF.